This TCR beta chain was obtained from a study of liver allograft versus peripheral blood T cells. Across the whole study: Repertoires of T cell receptors in transplanted livers were compared with recipients' peripheral blood repertoires.

This clonotype is medium-sized (0.01 to 0.1%). What it recognizes is unknown. From germline, CDR1 is GTSNPN and CDR2 SVGIG (reference sequence). The CDR3 is made up of 17 amino acids. V lost 5 bases and J lost 2; bases outside the gene matches: 10. Study results and limitations: It was reported that the T cell receptor repertoires found inside liver allografts differed from those that were detected in peripheral blood.

TCRdb used MiXCR to reprocess the reads, holding one entry per CDR3 protein. The sample holds over 7,000 distinct CDR3 sequences, roughly 15% seen once. The receptor was isolated from a human patient who had a liver transplant. Some T cells may be supplied by the graft donor. This chain connects TRBV30 to TRBJ2-6, with 9 bases fitting TRBD1. In DNA form, the CDR3 reads TGTGCCTGGGTACGGGGGACAGGGAGTCCTGGGGCCAACGTCCTGACTTTC. This sequence encodes CAWVRGTGSPGANVLTF.